The next 8 T cell receptor beta chains were all read from a single sample in a study of T cells in Graves' hyperthyroidism and ophthalmopathy. The CDR3 regions of TCR beta were amplified from RNA transcripts. Primed by the HTBI set, a first-round RT-PCR was run on the TCR CDR3. Via MiXCR, TCRdb re-called the multiplex PCR reads, giving one row per CDR3 protein. The data contain hundreds of thousands of distinct CDR3 sequences, roughly 16% of them singletons. The sequenced sample consisted of blood. These TCRs come from a woman between 25 and 40 years old with Graves' hyperthyroidism.

The CDR3 DNA is TGCGCCAGCAGCCGCCTTGTGGGGCTAGCCTACGAGCAGTACTTC. This codes for CASSRLVGLAYEQYF. The chain combines TRBV4-1 with TRBJ2-7; D perhaps matches TRBD1 (5 bases). This CDR3 spans 15 amino acids. Germline CDR1 MGHRA, CDR2 YSYEKL. V was shortened by 4 bases and J by 2 bases, with 15 bases between the two germline ends.

This clonotype was observed a handful of times. The chain couples TRBV10-3 to TRBJ1-5, with TRBD1 identical over 8 bases. The ends lost 7 bases at V and 3 bases at J; junction bases unmatched: 8. This CDR3 is 15 amino acids long. Germline V lookup: CDR1 ENHRY, CDR2 SYGVKD. The CDR3 DNA sequence: TGTGCCATCATTATACCGGGACAGGACAATCAGCCCCAGCATTTT. Protein: CAIIIPGQDNQPQHF.

This clonotype showed up many times. V gene TRBV28 combines with J gene TRBJ1-5; 10 bases fit TRBD1. The CDR3 length is 14 residues. CDR1 and CDR2 (germline): MDHEN, SYDVKM. The ends lost 7 bases at V and 7 bases at J; junction bases unmatched: 7. Here the CDR3 DNA reads TGTGCCAGCATTCAGACAGGGGGCGGCCAGCCCCAGCATTTT. Its translation: CASIQTGGGQPQHF.

There are many counts of this clonotype. V and J are TRBV5-1 and TRBJ1-1; D is perhaps TRBD1 (6 bases). The CDR3 has 15 amino acids. CDR1 SGHRS and CDR2 YFSETQ come from the germline V gene. Trimming removed 3 bases at V and 1 base at J, with 13 bases between. CDR3 loop: CASSSRTARNTEAFF. The DNA of the CDR3 is TGCGCCAGCAGCTCTCGGACAGCGCGGAACACTGAAGCTTTCTTT. Looking up the rest from reference TRBV5-1 and TRBJ1-1 gives the full variable domain: KAGVTQTPRYLIKTRGQQVTLSCSPISGHRSVSWYQQTPGQGLQFLFEYFSETQRNKGNFPGRFSGRQFSNSRSEMNVSTLELGDSALYLCASSSRTARNTEAFFGQGTRLTVV.

Many counts were recorded for this clonotype. CDR3: CASSRTEGREKLFF. CDR3 nucleotides: TGTGCCAGCAGTCGGACAGAGGGAAGGGAAAAACTGTTTTTT. The rearrangement joins TRBV7-8 to TRBJ1-4, with a possible D match to TRBD1 (6 bases). Trimming took 6 bases from V and 8 from J, leaving 16 bases between them. The germline V gene encodes CDR1 SGHVS and CDR2 FQNEAQ. This CDR3 region has 14 residues.

This clonotype was detected many times. The chain has TRBV27 and TRBJ2-7; TRBD1 is a possible D gene (6 bases). Germline CDR1 is MNHEY and CDR2 is SMNVEV (reference sequence). The CDR3 consists of 13 residues. The V end lost 6 bases, the J end lost 6 bases, and 15 bases lay between the germline ends. Written as DNA, the CDR3 is TGTGCCAGCAGGCGGACAGATCCGCGCGAGCAGTACTTC. Translation: CASRRTDPREQYF.

This clonotype was seen more than once but under ten times. The chain employs TRBV16 and TRBJ1-5; D is ambiguous. Germline V gives CDR1 KGHSY, CDR2 FQNENV. V lost 4 bases to trimming and J lost 4 bases, with 14 bases between them. The CDR3 spans 15 residues. CDR3 bases: TGTGCCAGCAGCCGCACCCAGGCAGTTAATCAGCCCCAGCATTTT. Translated: CASSRTQAVNQPQHF. Looking up the rest from reference TRBV16 and TRBJ1-5 gives the full variable domain: GEEVAQTPKHLVRGEGQKAKLYCAPIKGHSYVFWYQQVLKNEFKFLISFQNENVFDETGMPKERFSAKCLPNSPCSLEIQATKLEDSAVYFCASSRTQAVNQPQHFGDGTRLSIL.

V usage is TRBV6-1 and J usage is TRBJ2-1; the D is unclear. CDR1 is MNHNS, CDR2 SASEGT, per germline. This CDR3 has 15 residues. V was cut by 4 bases and J by 0 bases, with 10 bases left in between. The CDR3 sequence is CASSVGAASYNEQFF. The CDR3 DNA reads as TGTGCCAGCAGTGTCGGAGCAGCCTCCTACAATGAGCAGTTCTTC.